This T cell receptor (beta chain) was identified during a study of shared clonotypes between healthy human individuals. As for the study in general: Used for every donor were three CD4 naive, three CD4 memory, two CD8 naive and one CD8 memory plate.

Replicate PCRs for sorted subsets used 200 ng DNA; this equaled 25,000 to 30,000 T cell genomes. Produced via immunoSEQ multiplex PCR; TCRdb's table is partial and in-frame only. The table has approximately 2.5 million clones, around nine tenths seen once; the top ten hold 0.13% to 0.15%. All donors were healthy HIV-negative adults lacking recent acute infections or vaccinations. CDR3 length: 13 amino acids. Germline V CDR1 and CDR2: MNHNS, SASEGT. The V end was cut by 6 bases, the J end by 6 bases, with 12 bases between. This receptor was obtained from a man between 18 and 29 years old in good health. Sequenced material: naive CD4+ T cells sorted from blood. Sample subset: CD45RA+ positively selected. The chain joins TRBV6-1 to TRBJ2-1; D is uncertain. DNA of the CDR3: TGTGCCAGCAGGGTAACCCGGTCCAATGAGCAGTTCTTC. Its protein is CASRVTRSNEQFF.